Below, 19 T cell receptor beta chains from the same sample are listed, as sequenced in a study of T cell repertoires in cytomegalovirus infection. TCRdb processed the reads anew with MiXCR; each CDR3 protein has one entry. Among approximately 500,000 distinct CDR3 sequences listed, 15% to 20% were seen once. Sequenced: CD8+ T cells from PBMCs. These receptors all stem from a human donor in good health (CMV status not recorded). Some clones in this sample may be carry-over from other donors' samples.

The rearrangement links TRBV25-1 to TRBJ2-4; D uncertain. The CDR3 has 14 amino acids. The V end was cut by 3 bases, the J end by 1 base, with 7 bases between. The germline V gene has CDR1 MGHDK and CDR2 SYGVNS. In nucleotides, the CDR3 is TGTGCCAGCAGTGATCGGTACGCCAAAAACATTCAGTACTTC. The encoded protein is CASSDRYAKNIQYF. The variable domain in full, with the rest retrieved from reference TRBV25-1 and TRBJ2-4, is EADIYQTPRYLVIGTGKKITLECSQTMGHDKMYWYQQDPGMELHLIHYSYGVNSTEKGDLSSESTVSRIRTEHFPLTLESARPSHTSQYLCASSDRYAKNIQYFGAGTRLSVL.

The chain combines TRBV7-9 with TRBJ2-7; 8 nucleotides agree with TRBD1. Looked up from germline, CDR1 is SEHNR and CDR2 is FQNEAQ (reference sequence). J was trimmed by 7 bases and V by 8 bases; bases with no gene match: 10. This CDR3 spans 13 amino acids. The CDR3 is CASGTGGMGEQYF. CDR3 in DNA: TGTGCCAGCGGGACAGGTGGGATGGGGGAGCAGTACTTC.

This clonotype has more than one count but fewer than ten. V usage is TRBV4-2 and J usage is TRBJ1-5; no clear D gene. The germline CDR1 and CDR2 sequences are LGHNA and YNFKEQ. Trimming pared 4 bases from V and 3 bases from J, leaving 10 bases between. The CDR3 loop spans 14 amino acids. The CDR3 DNA reads as TGTGCCAGCAGCCGCAGGTTCATCAATCAGCCCCAGCATTTT. This encodes CASSRRFINQPQHF.

This clonotype was recorded a few times. The chain links TRBV3-1 to TRBJ1-1; D is unclear. CDR1 and CDR2 (germline): LGHDT, YNNKEL (reference sequence). V lost 0 bases and J lost 5, with 13 bases in between. The CDR3 totals 15 residues. This CDR3 is CASSQESRPPTEAFF. The CDR3 DNA is TGTGCCAGCAGCCAAGAAAGTCGTCCGCCGACTGAAGCTTTCTTT.

This clonotype was found a few times. The V and J genes are TRBV3-1 and TRBJ2-3, with D maybe TRBD2 (6 bases). V was cut by 4 bases and J by 2 bases, with 16 bases left in between. The V gene's germline CDR1 is LGHDT and CDR2 YNNKEL (reference sequence). The CDR3 totals 16 residues. CDR3 amino acids: CASSPWDFSYTDTQYF. CDR3 sequence (DNA): TGTGCCAGCAGCCCTTGGGACTTTTCCTACACAGATACGCAGTATTTT.

This clonotype was counted only a few times. The rearrangement links TRBV10-3 to TRBJ2-7; D might be TRBD2 (7 bases). This CDR3 comprises 14 residues. The V gene lost 10 bases and the J gene lost 2 bases, with 18 bases spanning the gap. CDR1 is ENHRY, CDR2 SYGVKD, per germline. CDR3 bases: TGTGCCACCCTGGGAGGGGGGCCCACCTACGAGCAGTACTTC. Amino acid sequence: CATLGGGPTYEQYF.

This clonotype occurred many times. The chain has TRBV5-1 and TRBJ2-7; 8 positions match TRBD1. Germline V gives CDR1 SGHRS, CDR2 YFSETQ. The junction had 3 bases not matched to a gene; V was cut back by 0 bases and J by 4 bases. The CDR3 runs to 14 residues. Written as DNA, the CDR3 is TGCGCCAGCAGCTTGGCAGGGGGCGAATACGAGCAGTACTTC. Protein sequence: CASSLAGGEYEQYF. The whole variable domain, filled in from reference TRBV5-1 and TRBJ2-7, reads KAGVTQTPRYLIKTRGQQVTLSCSPISGHRSVSWYQQTPGQGLQFLFEYFSETQRNKGNFPGRFSGRQFSNSRSEMNVSTLELGDSALYLCASSLAGGEYEQYFGPGTRLTVT.

This clonotype has ten or more counts. The rearrangement links TRBV12-3 or TRBV12-4 to TRBJ1-2; D might be TRBD1 (6 bases). This CDR3 contains 14 residues. Trimming removed 5 bases at V and 8 bases at J, with 18 bases between. Here the CDR3 reads CASSPDSWGAGYTF. The CDR3 coding sequence is TGTGCCAGCAGTCCGGACAGTTGGGGAGCCGGCTACACCTTC.

V usage is TRBV4-2 and J usage is TRBJ2-1, with TRBD2 matching over 14 bases. V was clipped by 4 bases and J by 8 bases; unmatched bases: 4. This CDR3 spans 15 amino acids. CDR1 is LGHNA, CDR2 YNFKEQ, per germline. CDR3: CASSPGLAGDYEQFF. The CDR3 region has the DNA TGTGCCAGCAGCCCGGGACTAGCGGGAGATTATGAGCAGTTCTTC.

The rearrangement joins TRBV2 to TRBJ2-1; D may correspond to TRBD1 or TRBD2 (5 bases each). Trimming removed 4 bases from V and 7 bases from J, with 11 bases in between. The CDR3 spans 13 residues. Germline loops: CDR1 SNHLY, CDR2 FYNNEI. The CDR3: CASSVPGANEQFF. The CDR3 DNA is TGTGCCAGCAGTGTCCCCGGGGCGAATGAGCAGTTCTTC. The full variable domain, rest sourced from reference TRBV2 and TRBJ2-1, is EPEVTQTPSHQVTQMGQEVILRCVPISNHLYFYWYRQILGQKVEFLVSFYNNEISEKSEIFDDQFSVERPDGSNFTLKIRSTKLEDSAMYFCASSVPGANEQFFGPGTRLTVL.

This clonotype was recorded at least ten times. The chain links TRBV12-3 or TRBV12-4 to TRBJ2-7; 8 nucleotides match TRBD2. The CDR3 totals 16 residues. Trimming removed 6 bases from V and 2 bases from J; junction bases left unmatched: 12. The CDR3: CASSPETIAGPYEQYF. CDR3 nucleotides: TGTGCCAGCAGCCCTGAGACCATAGCGGGACCCTACGAGCAGTACTTC.

This clonotype has more than one count but fewer than ten. The rearrangement links TRBV25-1 to TRBJ1-1; 10 bases align to TRBD1. CDR3 length: 14 amino acids. The junction had 1 base not matched to a gene; V was cut back by 3 bases and J by 3 bases. Germline assignment: CDR1 MGHDK and CDR2 SYGVNS. The CDR3 sequence is CASSEDRGDTEAFF. The DNA for the CDR3 is TGTGCCAGCAGTGAGGACAGGGGGGACACTGAAGCTTTCTTT.

Many counts were recorded for this clonotype. The V call is TRBV6-5, the J call TRBJ1-2, with TRBD1 matching 8 bases. The CDR3 is made up of 16 amino acids. V was pared by 2 bases and J by 3 bases, with 8 bases of the junction left unmatched. CDR1 is MNHEY and CDR2 is SVGAGI in the germline V gene. For the CDR3, the DNA is TGTGCCAGCAGTTACACTGGACAGGGTACTGACTATGGCTACACCTTC. As protein: CASSYTGQGTDYGYTF.

This rearrangement joins TRBV4-1 to TRBJ2-7; D gene ambiguous. CDR1 is MGHRA, CDR2 YSYEKL, per germline. V was pared by 1 base and J by 5 bases, with 12 bases between. The CDR3 is made up of 14 amino acids. In nucleotides, the CDR3 is TGCGCCAGCAGCCAAGTTTCCGGGTTTAACGAGCAGTACTTC. Protein: CASSQVSGFNEQYF.

The sample holds many counts of this clonotype. The V call is TRBV9, the J call TRBJ2-7; the D is unclear. V was clipped by 0 bases and J by 1 base, with 14 bases between them. The CDR3 consists of 16 residues. CDR1 is SGDLS, CDR2 YYNGEE, per germline. The CDR3 DNA is TGTGCCAGCAGCGTAGCCCGTGAGGCGGCTTCCTACGAGCAGTACTTC. Amino acid sequence: CASSVAREAASYEQYF.

This clonotype was counted between two and nine times. The J gene is TRBJ1-2, the V gene TRBV5-4, with D perhaps matching TRBD1 (5 bases). V lost 1 base, J lost 7 bases, and 8 bases lay in between. Looked up from germline, CDR1 is SGHNT and CDR2 is YYREEE (reference sequence). This CDR3 has 12 amino acids. Here the CDR3 DNA reads TGTGCCAGCAGCTTGTATGGGGCTGGCTACACCTTC. Translation: CASSLYGAGYTF.

This clonotype has more than one count but fewer than ten. This chain joins TRBV27 and TRBJ2-7, with 10 bases lining up with TRBD2. With 8 bases clipped from V and 6 bases from J, the junction kept 7 bases outside the gene matches. The CDR3 loop spans 13 amino acids. Germline values: CDR1 MNHEY, CDR2 SMNVEV (reference sequence). In nucleotides, the CDR3 is TGTGCCAGCCGAGCGGGGGGGGCCTTCGAGCAGTACTTC. Amino acids: CASRAGGAFEQYF.

As concerns this clonotype: A much larger clone is a single base away; this may be a read error. The chain employs TRBV5-5 and TRBJ2-7, with 8 nucleotides matching TRBD2. Unmatched junction bases numbered 1, after V lost 4 bases and J lost 4 bases. The CDR3 runs 12 residues. CDR1 is SGHKS and CDR2 is YYEKEE in the germline V gene (reference sequence). CDR3 coding DNA: TGTGCCAGCAGCCGGGAGGGGTACGAGCAGTACTTC. Its protein is CASSREGYEQYF.

Details on this clonotype: One end of the junction varies from germline; a read error may be responsible. The chain carries TRBV5-5 and TRBJ2-7; the match to TRBD1 covers 7 bases. The V gene's germline CDR1 is SGHKS and CDR2 YYEKEE (reference sequence). CDR3 length: 14 residues. The CDR3 loop reads CASSLAGGSYEHYF. The DNA for the CDR3 is TGTGCCAGCAGCTTGGCAGGGGGAAGCTACGAGCACTACTTC. Together with reference TRBV5-5 and TRBJ2-7, the CDR3 gives the full variable domain: DAGVTQSPTHLIKTRGQQVTLRCSPISGHKSVSWYQQVLGQGPQFIFQYYEKEERGRGNFPDRFSARQFPNYSSELNVNALLLGDSALYLCASSLAGGSYEHYFGPGTRLTVT.